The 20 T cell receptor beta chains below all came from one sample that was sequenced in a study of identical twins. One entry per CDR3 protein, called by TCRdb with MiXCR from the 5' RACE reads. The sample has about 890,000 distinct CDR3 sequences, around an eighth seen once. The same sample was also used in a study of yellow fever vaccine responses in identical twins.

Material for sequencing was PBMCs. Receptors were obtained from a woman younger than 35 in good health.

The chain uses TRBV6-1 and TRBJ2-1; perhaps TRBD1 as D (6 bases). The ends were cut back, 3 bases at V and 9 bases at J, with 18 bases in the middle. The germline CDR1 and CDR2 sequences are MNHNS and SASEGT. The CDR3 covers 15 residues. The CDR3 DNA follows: TGTGCCAGCAGTGACCACTACGGCCAAGGGGGTGAGCAGTTCTTC. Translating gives CASSDHYGQGGEQFF.

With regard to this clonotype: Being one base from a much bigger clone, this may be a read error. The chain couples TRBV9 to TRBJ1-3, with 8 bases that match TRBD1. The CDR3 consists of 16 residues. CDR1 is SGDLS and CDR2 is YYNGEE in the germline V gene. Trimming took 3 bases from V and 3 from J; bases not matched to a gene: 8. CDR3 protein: CASSDGPTGVGNTIYF. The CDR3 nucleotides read TGTGCCAGCAGCGATGGCCCGACAGGGGTTGGAAACACCATATATTTT.

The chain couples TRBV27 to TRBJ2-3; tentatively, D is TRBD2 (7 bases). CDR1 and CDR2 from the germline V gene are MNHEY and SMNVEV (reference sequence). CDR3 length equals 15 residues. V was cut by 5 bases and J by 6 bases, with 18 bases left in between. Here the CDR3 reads CASSAPGGGLDTQYF. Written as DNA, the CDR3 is TGTGCCAGCAGTGCCCCTGGGGGGGGCCTTGATACGCAGTATTTT.

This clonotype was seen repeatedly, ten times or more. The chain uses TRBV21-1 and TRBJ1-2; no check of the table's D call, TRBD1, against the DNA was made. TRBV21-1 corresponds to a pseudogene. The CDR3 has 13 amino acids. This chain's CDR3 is CASSTGTARGYTF. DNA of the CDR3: TGTGCCAGCAGCACCGGGACAGCCCGAGGCTACACCTTC.

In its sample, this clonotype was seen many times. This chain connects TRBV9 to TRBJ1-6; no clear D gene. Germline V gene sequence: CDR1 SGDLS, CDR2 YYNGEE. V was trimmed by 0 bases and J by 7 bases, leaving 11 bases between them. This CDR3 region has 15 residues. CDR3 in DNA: TGTGCCAGCAGCGTAGGGGGTTCGAAAAATTCACCCCTCCACTTT. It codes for CASSVGGSKNSPLHF.

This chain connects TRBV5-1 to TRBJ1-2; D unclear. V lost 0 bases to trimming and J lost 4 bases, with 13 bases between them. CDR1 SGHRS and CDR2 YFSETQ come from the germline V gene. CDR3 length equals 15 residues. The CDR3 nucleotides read TGCGCCAGCAGCTTGGAACAGTCCAAATTCTATGGCTACACCTTC. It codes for CASSLEQSKFYGYTF.

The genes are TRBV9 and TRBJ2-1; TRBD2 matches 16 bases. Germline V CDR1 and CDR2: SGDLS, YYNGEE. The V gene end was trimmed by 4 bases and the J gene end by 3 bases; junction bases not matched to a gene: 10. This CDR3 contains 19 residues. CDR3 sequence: CASSPTGTSGRALYNEQFF. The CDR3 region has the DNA TGTGCCAGCAGCCCTACCGGGACTAGCGGGAGGGCCCTCTACAATGAGCAGTTCTTC.

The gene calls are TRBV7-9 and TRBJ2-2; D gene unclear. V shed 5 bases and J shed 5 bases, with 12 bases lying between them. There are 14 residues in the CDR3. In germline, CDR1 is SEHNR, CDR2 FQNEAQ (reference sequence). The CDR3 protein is CASSRNLGTGELFF. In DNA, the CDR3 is TGTGCCAGCAGCAGAAACCTGGGGACCGGGGAGCTGTTTTTT.

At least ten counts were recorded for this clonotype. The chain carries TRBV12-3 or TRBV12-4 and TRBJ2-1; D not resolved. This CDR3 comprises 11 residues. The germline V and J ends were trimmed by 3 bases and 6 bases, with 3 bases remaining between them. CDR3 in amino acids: CASSFVNEQFF. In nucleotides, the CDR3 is TGTGCCAGCAGTTTCGTCAATGAGCAGTTCTTC.

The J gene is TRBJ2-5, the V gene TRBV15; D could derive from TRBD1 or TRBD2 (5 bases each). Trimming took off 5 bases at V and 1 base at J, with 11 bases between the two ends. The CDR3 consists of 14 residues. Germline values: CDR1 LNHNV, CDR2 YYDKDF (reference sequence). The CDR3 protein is CATSSRGPQETQYF. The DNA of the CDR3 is TGTGCCACCAGCTCCCGGGGACCCCAAGAGACCCAGTACTTC.

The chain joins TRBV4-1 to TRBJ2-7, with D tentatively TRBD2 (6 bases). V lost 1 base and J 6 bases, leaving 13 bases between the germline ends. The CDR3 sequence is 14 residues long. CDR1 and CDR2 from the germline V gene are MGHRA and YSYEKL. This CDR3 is CASSQVASEGEQYF. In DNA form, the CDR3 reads TGCGCCAGCAGCCAAGTGGCTAGCGAAGGCGAGCAGTACTTC.

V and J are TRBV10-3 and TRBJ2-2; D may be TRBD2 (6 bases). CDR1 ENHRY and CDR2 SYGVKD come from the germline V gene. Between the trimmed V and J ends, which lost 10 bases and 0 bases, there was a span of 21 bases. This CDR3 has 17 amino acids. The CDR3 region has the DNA TGTGCCACGATATTTCGGGGGTTAAAGCCGAACACCGGGGAGCTGTTTTTT. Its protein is CATIFRGLKPNTGELFF.

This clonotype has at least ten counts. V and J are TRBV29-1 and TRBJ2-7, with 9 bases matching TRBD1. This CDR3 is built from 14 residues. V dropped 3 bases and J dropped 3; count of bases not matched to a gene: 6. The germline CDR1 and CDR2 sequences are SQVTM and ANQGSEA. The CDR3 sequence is CSVEIPGQGYEQYF. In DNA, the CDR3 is TGCAGCGTTGAGATACCGGGACAGGGCTACGAGCAGTACTTC.

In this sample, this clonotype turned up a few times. This CDR3 is CSARDMNRSYEQYV. The CDR3 coding sequence is TGCAGTGCTAGAGACATGAACAGATCCTACGAGCAGTACGTC. J is TRBJ2-7 and V is TRBV20-1, with unresolved D. The CDR3 has 14 amino acids. V was cut by 0 bases and J by 1 base, with 10 bases left in between. Germline V gene data show CDR1 as DFQATT and CDR2 as SNEGSKA (reference sequence).

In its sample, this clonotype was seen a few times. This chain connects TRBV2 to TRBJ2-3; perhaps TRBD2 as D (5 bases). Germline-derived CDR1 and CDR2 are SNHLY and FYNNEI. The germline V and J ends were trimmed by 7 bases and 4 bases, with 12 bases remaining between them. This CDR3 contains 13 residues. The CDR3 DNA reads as TGTGCCAGCAAAGAGGAGGTCTCAGATACGCAGTATTTT. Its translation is CASKEEVSDTQYF. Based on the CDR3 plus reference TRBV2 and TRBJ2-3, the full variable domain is EPEVTQTPSHQVTQMGQEVILRCVPISNHLYFYWYRQILGQKVEFLVSFYNNEISEKSEIFDDQFSVERPDGSNFTLKIRSTKLEDSAMYFCASKEEVSDTQYFGPGTRLTVL.

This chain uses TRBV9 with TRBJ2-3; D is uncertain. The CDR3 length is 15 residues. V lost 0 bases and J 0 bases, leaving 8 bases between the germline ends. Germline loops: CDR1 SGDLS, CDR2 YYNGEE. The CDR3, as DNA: TGTGCCAGCAGCGTAGGAGGACCGAGCACAGATACGCAGTATTTT. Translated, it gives CASSVGGPSTDTQYF.

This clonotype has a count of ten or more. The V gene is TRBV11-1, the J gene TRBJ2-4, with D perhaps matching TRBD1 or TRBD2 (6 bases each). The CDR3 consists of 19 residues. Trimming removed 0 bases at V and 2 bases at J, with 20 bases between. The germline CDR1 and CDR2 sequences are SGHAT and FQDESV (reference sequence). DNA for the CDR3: TGTGCCAGCAGCTTAGCACTGGGGGGCGACAGATTTACCAAAAACATTCAGTACTTC. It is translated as CASSLALGGDRFTKNIQYF. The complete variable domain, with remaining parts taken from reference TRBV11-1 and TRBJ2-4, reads EAEVAQSPRYKITEKSQAVAFWCDPISGHATLYWYRQILGQGPELLVQFQDESVVDDSQLPKDRFSAERLKGVDSTLKIQPAELGDSAMYLCASSLALGGDRFTKNIQYFGAGTRLSVL.

The CDR3 DNA sequence: TGCAGTGCTAGAGATTGGGACAGGGGGCGCGGAACCGGGGAGCTGTTTTTT. Translation gives CSARDWDRGRGTGELFF. This chain connects TRBV20-1 to TRBJ2-2, with 12 bases that match TRBD1. The CDR3 runs to 17 residues. V shed 0 bases and J 5 bases; nucleotides not matched to a gene: 7. Germline V gene sequence: CDR1 DFQATT, CDR2 SNEGSKA (reference sequence).

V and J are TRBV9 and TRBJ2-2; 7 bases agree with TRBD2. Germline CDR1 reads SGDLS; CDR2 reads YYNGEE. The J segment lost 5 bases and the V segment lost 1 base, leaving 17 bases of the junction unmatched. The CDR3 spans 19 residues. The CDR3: CASSVFSRSPGGITGELFF. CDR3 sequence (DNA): TGTGCCAGCAGCGTATTTTCCCGGAGTCCGGGAGGAATAACCGGGGAGCTGTTTTTT.

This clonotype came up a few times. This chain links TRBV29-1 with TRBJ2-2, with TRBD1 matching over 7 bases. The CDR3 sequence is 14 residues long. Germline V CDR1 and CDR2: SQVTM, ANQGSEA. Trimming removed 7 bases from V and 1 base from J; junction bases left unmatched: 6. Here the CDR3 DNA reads TGCAGCGCTAGACAGGGCATGAACACCGGGGAGCTGTTTTTT. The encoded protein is CSARQGMNTGELFF.